The clone carrying this TCR beta chain was seen a handful of times. Its antigen remains unknown. The germline V gene encodes CDR1 LNHDA and CDR2 SQIVND (reference sequence). Trimming left V 7 bases short and J 0 bases short, with 7 bases between. CDR3 size: 12 residues. The data stem from a study of cytomegalovirus exposure and HLA in healthy donors. Across the whole study: It was reported in a later analysis that the same platform had been used for the roughly 130 validation repertoires as for the 550 to 700 first-cohort repertoires.

Study outcomes and limitations: In the 120 validation repertoires, a later analysis found that first-cohort TCR clusters tended to co-occur. In vitro data verified a few CMV-associated chains as specific for CMV antigens.

Clones were sequenced by immunoSEQ multiplex PCR, and TCRdb holds only the in-frame ones, with some missing. The sample includes over 100,000 clones, 85% to 90% seen only once; the top ten take 1.2%. The sequencing input was PBMCs. This TCR was sampled from a woman under 30 in good health and CMV-seronegative. This chain links TRBV19 with TRBJ2-7; D remains unclear. CDR3 amino acids: CASTGSSYEQYF. CDR3 coding DNA: TGTGCCAGTACAGGATCCTCCTACGAGCAGTACTTC.